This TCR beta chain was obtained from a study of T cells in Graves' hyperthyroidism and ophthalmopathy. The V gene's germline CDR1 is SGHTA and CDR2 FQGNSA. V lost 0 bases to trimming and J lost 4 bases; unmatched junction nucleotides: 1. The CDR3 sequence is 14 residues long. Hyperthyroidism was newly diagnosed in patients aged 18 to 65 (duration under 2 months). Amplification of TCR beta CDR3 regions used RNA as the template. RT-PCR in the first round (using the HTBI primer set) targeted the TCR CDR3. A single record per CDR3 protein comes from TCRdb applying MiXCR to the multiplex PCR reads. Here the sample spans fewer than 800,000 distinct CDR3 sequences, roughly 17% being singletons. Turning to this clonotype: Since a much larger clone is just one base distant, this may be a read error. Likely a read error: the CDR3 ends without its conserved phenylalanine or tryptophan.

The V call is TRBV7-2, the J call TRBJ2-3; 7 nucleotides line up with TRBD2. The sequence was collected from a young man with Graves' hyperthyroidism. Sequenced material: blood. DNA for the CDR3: TGTGCCAGCAGCTTAGCGGGGAGGGCAGATACGCAGTATCTT. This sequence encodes CASSLAGRADTQYL.